Included here is one T cell receptor (beta chain) sequence, with context. The germline V and J ends were trimmed by 3 bases and 7 bases, with 18 bases remaining between them. Germline V CDR1 and CDR2: MRHNA, SNTAGT. There are 16 residues in the CDR3. Here immunoSEQ multiplex PCR was the method, and the copy in TCRdb shows in-frame clones only, minus some. Of 300,000 to 400,000 clones in the sample, roughly 86% are singletons; the top ten hold around 8.9%. These data belong to a study of blood T cell repertoires in COVID-19. The sequencing sample was made of peripheral blood. This rearrangement joins TRBV6-4 to TRBJ2-2; tentative D call: TRBD2 (5 bases). This clonotype originated in a man younger than 40 with COVID-19, enrolled during active disease. The CDR3 spells CASSEQFPADGGELFF. The CDR3 region has the DNA TGTGCCAGCAGTGAGCAGTTTCCAGCGGACGGCGGGGAGCTGTTTTTT.